This is a list of T cell receptor beta chains from one sample in a study of T cell changes during pregnancy in multiple sclerosis. Only in-frame clones appear in the TCRdb table, and some are missing; sequencing was by immunoSEQ multiplex PCR. This sample has fewer than 90,000 clones, with 94% found just once. Source: peripheral blood, taken in the third trimester of pregnancy. The receptors come from a female donor with multiple sclerosis, enrolled in a pregnancy study. CDR3s include the opening cysteine and the closing phenylalanine or tryptophan. A D gene is named only where the DNA matches it firmly. Where a row states a size, it is once, few, many or the class of an expanded clone; other rows omit it.

CDR3nt,CDR3aa,d_gene,v_gene,j_gene,abundance
TGTGCCAGCAGCTTAAGGGGGGGGACTGAAGCTTTCTTT,CASSLRGGTEAFF,NA,TRBV7-3,TRBJ1-1,once
TGTGCCAGTGGACAGGGGGTACGCGAGCAGTACTTC,CASGQGVREQYF,TRBD1,TRBV6-5,TRBJ2-7,NA
TGTGCCAGCAGTTGGCAGGGGGCTTTGGGTAATCAGCCCCAGCATTTT,CASSWQGALGNQPQHF,TRBD1,TRBV28,TRBJ1-5,once
TGTGCCAGCAGTTTATGGGGGGACGGAACGTCCGAGCAGTACTTC,CASSLWGDGTSEQYF,NA,TRBV27,TRBJ2-7,once
TGTGCCAGCAGCCCGGGGGCGGGGGCCCTGCGGTTCTTC,CASSPGAGALRFF,NA,TRBV5-8,TRBJ2-1,once
TGTGCCAGCAGTCCGACAGGGGGCCTATCGGATACGCAGTATTTT,CASSPTGGLSDTQYF,TRBD1,TRBV5-5,TRBJ2-3,NA
TGTGCCAGCAGTTTCCCCTCGACTAGCGGGAGGGCCTACAATGAGCAGTTCTTC,CASSFPSTSGRAYNEQFF,TRBD2,TRBV28,TRBJ2-1,NA
TGCAGCGTTGAAGATGTGGGGAGGGTGGTAGCTTTCTTT,CSVEDVGRVVAFF,NA,TRBV29-1,TRBJ1-1,NA
TGTGCCACCAGCAGAGATAAGGGAGCCCGCCGCTACAATGAGCAGTTCTTC,CATSRDKGARRYNEQFF,NA,TRBV15,TRBJ2-1,NA
TGTGCCAGCGGGGGACTAGCGTTAACAGATACGCAGTATTTT,CASGGLALTDTQYF,TRBD2,TRBV6-1,TRBJ2-3,NA
TGTGCCAGCAGACATACTGAGACAGGGAATGGCTACACCTTC,CASRHTETGNGYTF,TRBD1,TRBV6-5,TRBJ1-2,NA
TGCGCCAGCAGCCAAACAGGGACTGAAGCTTTCTTT,CASSQTGTEAFF,NA,TRBV4-1,TRBJ1-1,few
TGTGCCAGCAGCTTAGGGAGGGGTCGAGACACTGAAGCTTTCTTT,CASSLGRGRDTEAFF,NA,TRBV7-8,TRBJ1-1,NA
TGTGCCAGCAGCGAGACTAGGTTCTCCTACAATGAGCAGTTCTTC,CASSETRFSYNEQFF,NA,TRBV6-1,TRBJ2-1,NA
TGTGCCAGCAGCCAGGAGACAGTGGGCGCCCGGGGCACAGATACGCAGTATTTT,CASSQETVGARGTDTQYF,NA,TRBV4-2,TRBJ2-3,NA
TGTGCCAGCAGTTTGGGGCCCCTCTATGGCTACACCTTC,CASSLGPLYGYTF,NA,TRBV27,TRBJ1-2,NA
TGTGCCAGCAGATCTACTAGCAGCTCCTACGAGCAGTACTTC,CASRSTSSSYEQYF,NA,TRBV2,TRBJ2-7,NA
TGTGCCAGCAGTGCGGGACAGGGCTTGTATGGCTACACCTTC,CASSAGQGLYGYTF,TRBD1,TRBV25-1,TRBJ1-2,NA
TGTGCCAGCAGCTTGATAGCACAAGAGACCCAGTACTTC,CASSLIAQETQYF,NA,TRBV7-3,TRBJ2-5,NA
TGTGCCAGCAGCCAAATACAGGGGGGCGAGCAGTACTTC,CASSQIQGGEQYF,TRBD1,TRBV4-2,TRBJ2-7,NA
TGTGCCAGCGGCAGGGCGGACGAGCAGTACTTC,CASGRADEQYF,NA,TRBV9,TRBJ2-7,NA
TGCAGCGCTCAACAGGGGGCCCTTACCTACGAGCAGTACTTC,CSAQQGALTYEQYF,TRBD1,TRBV29-1,TRBJ2-7,NA
TGTGCCAGCTCACCGACAGCTGGAAACACCATATATTTT,CASSPTAGNTIYF,NA,TRBV18,TRBJ1-3,NA
TGTGCCAGCAGCCTTCGACAGGGCCCAAATTACAATGAGCAGTTCTTC,CASSLRQGPNYNEQFF,TRBD1,TRBV9,TRBJ2-1,once
TGTGCCAGCAGCCCCTTGCGGGAGGGCCGGGACGAGCAGTACTTC,CASSPLREGRDEQYF,TRBD2,TRBV11-2,TRBJ2-7,NA
TGTGCCAGCAGCTATAGGGGGGGGGCAGGTACAGATACGCAGTATTTT,CASSYRGGAGTDTQYF,NA,TRBV11-2,TRBJ2-3,NA
TGTGCCAGCAGGGAAGCGGGAGGGAACACCGGGGAGCTGTTTTTT,CASREAGGNTGELFF,TRBD2,TRBV5-4,TRBJ2-2,few
TGTGCCAGCAGCCCACCCTCTGGGGGAGGGCACGGCTACACCTTC,CASSPPSGGGHGYTF,NA,TRBV7-9,TRBJ1-2,NA
TGTGCCAGCGCAACAGGGGAGGCGAACACCGGGGAGCTGTTTTTT,CASATGEANTGELFF,NA,TRBV27,TRBJ2-2,NA
TGTGCCAGCAGTCCCTGGACAGACACTGAAGCTTTCTTT,CASSPWTDTEAFF,NA,TRBV28,TRBJ1-1,NA
TGCGCCAGCAGCTTACAGCCCGGGGGAACCGGGGAGCTGTTTTTT,CASSLQPGGTGELFF,NA,TRBV5-1,TRBJ2-2,NA
TGTGCCAGCAGTTACTCGGTCGGAGTATCCTACAATGAGCAGTTCTTC,CASSYSVGVSYNEQFF,NA,TRBV6-5,TRBJ2-1,once
TGTGCCAGCAGTTTGGGGGGGCAGGGCGCCTACGAGCAGTACTTC,CASSLGGQGAYEQYF,NA,TRBV28,TRBJ2-7,NA